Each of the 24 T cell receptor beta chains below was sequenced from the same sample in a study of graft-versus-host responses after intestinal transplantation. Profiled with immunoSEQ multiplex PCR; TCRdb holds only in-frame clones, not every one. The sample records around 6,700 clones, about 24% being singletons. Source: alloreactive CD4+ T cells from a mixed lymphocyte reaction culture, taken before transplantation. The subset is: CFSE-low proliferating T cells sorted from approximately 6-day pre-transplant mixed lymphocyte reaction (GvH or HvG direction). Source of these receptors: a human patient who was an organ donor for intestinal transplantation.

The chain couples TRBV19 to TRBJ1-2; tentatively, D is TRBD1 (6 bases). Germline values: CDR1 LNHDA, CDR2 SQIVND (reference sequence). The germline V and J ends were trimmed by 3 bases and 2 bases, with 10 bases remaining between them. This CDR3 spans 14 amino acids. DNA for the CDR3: TGTGCCAGTAGTATCGCGAGGGGGAACTATGGCTACACCTTC. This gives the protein CASSIARGNYGYTF.

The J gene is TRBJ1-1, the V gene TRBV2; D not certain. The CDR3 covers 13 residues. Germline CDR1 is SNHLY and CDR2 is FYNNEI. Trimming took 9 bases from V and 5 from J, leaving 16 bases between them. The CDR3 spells CASREEGWTEAFF. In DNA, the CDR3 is TGTGCCAGTAGAGAAGAGGGATGGACTGAAGCTTTCTTT.

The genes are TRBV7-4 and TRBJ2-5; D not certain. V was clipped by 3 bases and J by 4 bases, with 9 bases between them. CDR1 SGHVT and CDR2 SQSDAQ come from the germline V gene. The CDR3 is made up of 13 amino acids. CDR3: CASSFGRGETQYF. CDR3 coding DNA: TGTGCCAGCAGCTTCGGACGCGGAGAGACCCAGTACTTC.

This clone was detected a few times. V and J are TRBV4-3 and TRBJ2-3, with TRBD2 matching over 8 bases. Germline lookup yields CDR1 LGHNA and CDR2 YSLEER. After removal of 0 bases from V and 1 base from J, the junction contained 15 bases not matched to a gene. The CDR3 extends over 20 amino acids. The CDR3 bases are TGCGCCAGCAGCCAAGAAGACCCCTCGATAGCGGGGAGACGCACAGATACGCAGTATTTT. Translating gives CASSQEDPSIAGRRTDTQYF.

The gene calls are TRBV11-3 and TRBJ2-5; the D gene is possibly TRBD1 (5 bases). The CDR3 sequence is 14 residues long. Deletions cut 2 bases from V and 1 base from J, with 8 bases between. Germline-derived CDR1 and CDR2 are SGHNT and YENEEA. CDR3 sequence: CASSLLGPQETQYF. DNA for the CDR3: TGTGCCAGCAGCTTATTGGGGCCCCAAGAGACCCAGTACTTC.

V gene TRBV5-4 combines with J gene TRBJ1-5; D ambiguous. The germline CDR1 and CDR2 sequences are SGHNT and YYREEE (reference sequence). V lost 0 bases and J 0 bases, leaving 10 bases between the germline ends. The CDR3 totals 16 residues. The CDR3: CASSLDGPYSNQPQHF. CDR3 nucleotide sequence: TGTGCCAGCAGCTTGGATGGGCCTTATAGCAATCAGCCCCAGCATTTT.

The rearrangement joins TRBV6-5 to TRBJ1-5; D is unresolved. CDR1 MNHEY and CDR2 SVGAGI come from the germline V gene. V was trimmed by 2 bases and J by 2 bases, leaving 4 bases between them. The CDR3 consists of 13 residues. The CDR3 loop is CASSYTGNQPQHF. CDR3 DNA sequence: TGTGCCAGCAGTTACACAGGCAATCAGCCCCAGCATTTT.

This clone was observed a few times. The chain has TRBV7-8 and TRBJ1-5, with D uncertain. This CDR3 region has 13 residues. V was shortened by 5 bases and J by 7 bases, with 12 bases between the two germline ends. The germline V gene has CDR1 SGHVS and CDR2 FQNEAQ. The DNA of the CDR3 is TGTGCCAGCAGCCCCCAGGTGTTACAGCCCCAGCATTTT. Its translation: CASSPQVLQPQHF.

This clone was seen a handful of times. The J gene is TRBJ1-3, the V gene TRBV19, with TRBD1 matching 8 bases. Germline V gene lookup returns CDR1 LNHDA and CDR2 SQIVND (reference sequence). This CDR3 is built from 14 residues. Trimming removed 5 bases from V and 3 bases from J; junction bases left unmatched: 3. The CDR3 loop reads CASSRQGSGNTIYF. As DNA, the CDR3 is TGTGCCAGTAGTCGACAGGGGAGTGGAAACACCATATATTTT.

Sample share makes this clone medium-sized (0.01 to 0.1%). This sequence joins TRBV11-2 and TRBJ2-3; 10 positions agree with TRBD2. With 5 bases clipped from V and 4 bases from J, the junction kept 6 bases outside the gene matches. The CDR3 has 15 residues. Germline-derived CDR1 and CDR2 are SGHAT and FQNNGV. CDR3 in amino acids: CASSGTSGVADTQYF. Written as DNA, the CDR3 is TGTGCCAGCAGCGGCACTAGCGGGGTTGCAGATACGCAGTATTTT.

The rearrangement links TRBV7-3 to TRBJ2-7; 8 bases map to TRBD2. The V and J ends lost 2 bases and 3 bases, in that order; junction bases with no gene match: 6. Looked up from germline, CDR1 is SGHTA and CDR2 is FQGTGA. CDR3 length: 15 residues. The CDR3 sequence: CASSLAYAGGYEQYF. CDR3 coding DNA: TGTGCCAGCAGCTTAGCGTACGCGGGGGGCTACGAGCAGTACTTC.

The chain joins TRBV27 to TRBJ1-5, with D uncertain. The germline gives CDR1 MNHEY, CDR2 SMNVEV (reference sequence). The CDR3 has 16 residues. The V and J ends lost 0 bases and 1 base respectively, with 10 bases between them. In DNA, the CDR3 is TGTGCCAGCAGTTTATCTTGGGGTCCAAGCAATCAGCCCCAGCATTTT. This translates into CASSLSWGPSNQPQHF.

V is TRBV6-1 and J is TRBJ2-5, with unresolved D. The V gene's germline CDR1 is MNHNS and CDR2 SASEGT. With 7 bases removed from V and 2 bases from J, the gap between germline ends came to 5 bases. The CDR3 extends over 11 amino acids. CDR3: CASTAQETQYF. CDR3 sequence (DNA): TGTGCCAGCACCGCACAAGAGACCCAGTACTTC.

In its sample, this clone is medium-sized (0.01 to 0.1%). DNA of the CDR3: TGCGCCAGCAGCTTGGCCAAGGTTTCCCGGACTAATGAAAAACTGTTTTTT. Its protein is CASSLAKVSRTNEKLFF. The chain uses TRBV5-1 and TRBJ1-4; no reliable D call. The CDR3 is made up of 17 amino acids. Germline V gives CDR1 SGHRS, CDR2 YFSETQ. Trimming took 0 bases from V and 2 from J, leaving 14 bases between them.

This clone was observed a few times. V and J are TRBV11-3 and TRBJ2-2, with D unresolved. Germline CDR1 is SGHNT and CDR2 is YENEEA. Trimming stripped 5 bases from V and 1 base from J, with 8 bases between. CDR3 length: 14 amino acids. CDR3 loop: CASSLHVNTGELFF. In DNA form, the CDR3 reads TGTGCCAGCAGCCTACACGTGAACACCGGGGAGCTGTTTTTT.

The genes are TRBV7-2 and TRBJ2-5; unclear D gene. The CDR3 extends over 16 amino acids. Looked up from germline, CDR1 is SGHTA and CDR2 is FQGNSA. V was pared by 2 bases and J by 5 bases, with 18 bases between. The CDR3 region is CASSLPTLVSSETQYF. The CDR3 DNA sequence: TGTGCCAGCAGCTTACCGACTTTAGTGTCGTCGGAGACCCAGTACTTC.

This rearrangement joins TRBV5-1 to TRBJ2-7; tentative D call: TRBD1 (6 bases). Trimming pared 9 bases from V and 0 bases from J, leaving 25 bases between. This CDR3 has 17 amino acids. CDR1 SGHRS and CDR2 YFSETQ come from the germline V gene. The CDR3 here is CATKRGTQEEASYEQYF. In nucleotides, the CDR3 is TGCGCCACCAAAAGGGGGACGCAGGAGGAAGCCTCCTACGAGCAGTACTTC.

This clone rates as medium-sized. The CDR3 nucleotides read TGTGCCAGCAGCTTGGCCCCGCTCATTATCACAGATACGCAGTATTTT. Its protein is CASSLAPLIITDTQYF. The chain uses TRBV5-8 and TRBJ2-3, with D hard to call. Germline V gene lookup returns CDR1 SGHTS and CDR2 YDEGEE. This CDR3 has 16 residues. V shed 0 bases and J shed 2 bases, with 13 bases lying between them.

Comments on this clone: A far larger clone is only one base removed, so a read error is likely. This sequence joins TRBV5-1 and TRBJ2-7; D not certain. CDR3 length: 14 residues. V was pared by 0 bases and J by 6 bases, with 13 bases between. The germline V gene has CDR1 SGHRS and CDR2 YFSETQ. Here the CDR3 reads CASSLAGVTCEQYF. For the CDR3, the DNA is TGCGCCAGCAGCTTGGCGGGTGTTACCTGCGAGCAGTACTTC.

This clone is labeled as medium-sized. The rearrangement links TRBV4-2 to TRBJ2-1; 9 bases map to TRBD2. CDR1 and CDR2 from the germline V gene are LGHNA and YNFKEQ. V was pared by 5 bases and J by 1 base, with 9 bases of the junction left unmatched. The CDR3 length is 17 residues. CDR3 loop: CASSFVQRGVSYNEQFF. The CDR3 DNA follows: TGTGCCAGCAGCTTTGTCCAGCGGGGGGTGTCCTACAATGAGCAGTTCTTC.

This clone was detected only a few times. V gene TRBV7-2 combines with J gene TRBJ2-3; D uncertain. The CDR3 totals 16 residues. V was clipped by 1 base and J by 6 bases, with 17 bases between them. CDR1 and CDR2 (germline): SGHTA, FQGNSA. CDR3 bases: TGTGCCAGCAGCTTAGAAGGCGGACCAAACGGGGATACGCAGTATTTT. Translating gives CASSLEGGPNGDTQYF.

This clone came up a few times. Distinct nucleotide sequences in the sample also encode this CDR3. The CDR3 is CASSLAGGPYNEQFF. DNA for the CDR3: TGTGCCAGCAGCTTAGCGGGGGGTCCCTACAATGAGCAGTTCTTC. The chain links TRBV7-2 to TRBJ2-1, with a tentative D call TRBD2 (6 bases). Per germline, CDR1 SGHTA and CDR2 FQGNSA. Trimming removed 0 bases at V and 2 bases at J, with 8 bases between. This CDR3 spans 15 amino acids.

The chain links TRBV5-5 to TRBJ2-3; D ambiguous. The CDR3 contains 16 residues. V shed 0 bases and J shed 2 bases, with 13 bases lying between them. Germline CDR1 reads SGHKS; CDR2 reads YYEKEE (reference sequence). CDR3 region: CASSLAPLIITDTQYF. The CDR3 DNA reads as TGTGCCAGCAGCTTGGCCCCGCTCATTATCACAGATACGCAGTATTTT.

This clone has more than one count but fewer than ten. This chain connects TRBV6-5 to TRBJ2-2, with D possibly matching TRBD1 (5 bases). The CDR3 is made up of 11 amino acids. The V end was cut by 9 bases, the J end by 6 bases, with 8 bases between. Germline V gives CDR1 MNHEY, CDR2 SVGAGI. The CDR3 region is CASGHSGELFF. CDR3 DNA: TGTGCCAGTGGACATTCCGGGGAGCTGTTTTTT.